This T cell receptor beta chain was found in a study of shared clonotypes between healthy human individuals. Turning to the study itself: Each donor's CD4 naive and CD4 memory cells filled three plates apiece, CD8 naive two, and CD8 memory one.

The table came from immunoSEQ multiplex PCR; TCRdb's copy has only in-frame clones and leaves some out. The data show about 2.4 million clones, 80% to 95% seen once. Sequenced: naive CD4+ T cells from PBMCs. Subset: CD45RA+ positively selected. This TCR came from a man between 18 and 29 years old in good health. Some clones in this sample may be carry-over from other donors' samples.

CDR3 amino acids: CASSSRGSPLHF. CDR3 sequence (DNA): TGTGCCAGCAGTTCAAGGGGTTCACCCCTCCACTTT. The chain is built from TRBV28 and TRBJ1-6; a possible D gene is TRBD1 (5 bases). Germline CDR1 is MDHEN and CDR2 is SYDVKM. Trimming stripped 4 bases from V and 9 bases from J, with 7 bases between. The CDR3 consists of 12 residues.